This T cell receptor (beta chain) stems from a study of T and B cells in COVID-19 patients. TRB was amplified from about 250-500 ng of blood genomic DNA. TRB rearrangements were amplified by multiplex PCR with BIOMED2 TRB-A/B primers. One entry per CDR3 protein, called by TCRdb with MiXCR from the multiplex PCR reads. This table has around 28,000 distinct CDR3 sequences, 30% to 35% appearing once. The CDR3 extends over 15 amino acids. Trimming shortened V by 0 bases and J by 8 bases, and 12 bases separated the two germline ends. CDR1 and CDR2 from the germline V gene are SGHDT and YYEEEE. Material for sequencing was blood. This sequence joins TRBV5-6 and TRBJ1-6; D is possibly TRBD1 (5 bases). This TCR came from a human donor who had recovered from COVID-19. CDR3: CASSLGEWGYSPLHF. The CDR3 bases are TGTGCCAGCAGCTTGGGGGAGTGGGGGTATTCACCCCTCCACTTT.